Detailed here is one TCR beta chain. Its antigen is still unknown. The entry originates in a study of OX40 agonist ivuxolimab in advanced cancers. Overall study findings and caveats: The study found among the lowest clonal expansion in partial responders at 0.1-3.0 mg/kg. Clones of CD4+ and CD8+ blood T cells grew by week 6 at doses of 0.1 to 3.0 mg/kg. The antigen specificity of the peripheral T cells (those that were expanded) was not determined.

The ends were cut back, 0 bases at V and 6 bases at J, with 17 bases in the middle. Looked up from germline, CDR1 is SGHAT and CDR2 is FQNNGV. The CDR3 sequence is 17 residues long. Generated by immunoSEQ multiplex PCR, the TCRdb table keeps only in-frame clones and is missing some. The sample consists of roughly 69,000 clones, more than 80% of them appearing once. The material was CD4+ or CD8+ T cells sorted from blood, obtained in a trial of the OX40 agonist ivuxolimab. The chain combines TRBV11-2 with TRBJ2-2, with a tentative D call TRBD2 (6 bases). This receptor was obtained from an adult with an advanced solid tumor such as melanoma, head and neck, liver or kidney cancer. CDR3: CASSLDGLTRGAGELFF. The CDR3 DNA follows: TGTGCCAGCAGCTTAGATGGGCTAACGCGGGGTGCCGGGGAGCTGTTTTTT. Full variable domain (rest looked up from reference TRBV11-2 and TRBJ2-2): EAGVAQSPRYKIIEKRQSVAFWCNPISGHATLYWYQQILGQGPKLLIQFQNNGVVDDSQLPKDRFSAERLKGVDSTLKIQPAKLEDSAVYLCASSLDGLTRGAGELFFGEGSRLTVL.